This TCR beta chain was captured by sequencing in a study of blood T cell repertoires in COVID-19. CDR3 length: 14 amino acids. V was shortened by 0 bases and J by 6 bases, with 12 bases between the two germline ends. CDR1 and CDR2 (germline): SGHDT, YYEEEE. Profiled with immunoSEQ multiplex PCR; TCRdb holds only in-frame clones, not every one. In the table there are roughly 250,000 clones, around 80% of which are singletons. The chain employs TRBV5-6 and TRBJ1-2, with D unresolved. Sequenced: peripheral blood. The sequence derives from a human donor in a cohort sampled during active COVID-19. CDR3 in amino acids: CASSLARTENGYTF. The CDR3, as DNA: TGTGCCAGCAGCTTGGCTCGTACGGAGAATGGCTACACCTTC.